This is a list of T cell receptor beta chains from one sample in a study of blood T cells in healthy people across ages. Via MiXCR, TCRdb re-called the 5' RACE reads, giving one row per CDR3 protein. The table shows around 1.7 million distinct CDR3 sequences, with 28% occurring only once. Sequenced material: blood. These TCRs come from a woman in her 30s in good health. CDR3s include the opening cysteine and the closing phenylalanine or tryptophan.

TRBV29-1,TRBJ2-7,CSATDQLEQYF
TRBV12-3/TRBV12-4,TRBJ2-7,CASSLYLYEQYF
TRBV5-1,TRBJ1-1,CAGSSRLMNTEAFF
TRBV14,TRBJ2-7,CASSLRLAGDPMGLYEQYF
TRBV5-1,TRBJ2-5,CASSLVVATSQEAQYF
TRBV29-1,TRBJ2-7,CSVPGTRAYEQYF
TRBV20-1,TRBJ2-4,CSAQPPGGVSKNIQYF
TRBV3-1,TRBJ1-1,CASSTSDRRNTEAFF
TRBV10-2,TRBJ2-7,CASSQGVREGRYEQYF
TRBV6-2/TRBV6-3,TRBJ1-2,CASSLGGRTANYGYTF
TRBV6-2/TRBV6-3,TRBJ1-4,CVSSYRLHEKLFF
TRBV2,TRBJ1-2,CASSEGQNYGYTF
TRBV9,TRBJ2-5,CASSEGGGLAGFVGETQYF
TRBV6-6,TRBJ2-1,CASRPPGTEGGEQFF
TRBV12-3/TRBV12-4,TRBJ2-1,CASRGQGSGNEQFF
TRBV6-2/TRBV6-3,TRBJ2-1,CASTYWGLASSSYNEQFF
TRBV3-1,TRBJ1-2,CASSQTGQPYGYTF